The present T cell receptor beta chain was sequenced within a study of blood T cell repertoires in COVID-19. The CDR3 consists of 16 residues. With V trimmed by 0 bases and J by 1 base, 5 bases remained unmatched. CDR1 SGHTS and CDR2 YDEGEE come from the germline V gene. Assay: immunoSEQ multiplex PCR; the TCRdb copy retains only in-frame clones and omits some. The profile covers about 280,000 clones, with roughly 85% appearing a single time and more than 10% taken by the ten largest. The chain joins TRBV5-8 to TRBJ2-5; 8 nucleotides agree with TRBD1. Material for sequencing was peripheral blood. This receptor was identified in a human donor in a cohort sampled during active COVID-19. The CDR3 nucleotides are TGTGCCAGCAGCTTGGGGACAGGGTATATCCAAGAGACCCAGTACTTC. This sequence encodes CASSLGTGYIQETQYF.